These 11 T cell receptor beta chains originate from one sample sequenced in a study of response to subunit inactivated influenza vaccine. TCRdb re-derived calls from the RT-PCR reads in MiXCR, one entry per CDR3 protein. Altogether hundreds of thousands of distinct CDR3 sequences are present, 11% to 15% being singletons, with the ten largest covering 7.5% to 9%. The material was PBMCs from blood, obtained 14 to 15 days before vaccination. The receptor source for this set is a man aged 50-59 years who received an inactivated influenza vaccine.

This clonotype was seen only a few times. V is TRBV5-1 and J is TRBJ1-2, with D tentatively TRBD1 (5 bases). The CDR3 length is 14 residues. CDR1 SGHRS and CDR2 YFSETQ come from the germline V gene. Deletions cut 4 bases from V and 2 bases from J, with 12 bases between. The CDR3 region is CASSPRGDNYGYTF. The CDR3 coding sequence is TGCGCCAGCAGCCCCCGAGGGGACAACTATGGCTACACCTTC.

The chain has TRBV28 and TRBJ2-7; D not certain. This CDR3 is built from 15 residues. V was cut by 2 bases and J by 6 bases, with 17 bases left in between. Per the germline V gene, CDR1 is MDHEN and CDR2 is SYDVKM. In DNA, the CDR3 is TGTGCCAGCAGTTTAGTGGCGGTTCGACTCGGCGAGCAGTACTTC. Amino acids: CASSLVAVRLGEQYF.

The chain is built from TRBV11-2 and TRBJ2-7; D assignment may be TRBD1 or TRBD2 (5 bases each). Trimming pared 1 base from V and 7 bases from J, leaving 11 bases between. Germline-derived CDR1 and CDR2 are SGHAT and FQNNGV. CDR3 length: 13 amino acids. This CDR3 is CASSLGMRGEQYF. The CDR3 DNA reads as TGTGCCAGCAGCTTAGGAATGAGGGGAGAGCAGTACTTC. The variable domain in full, completed from reference TRBV11-2 and TRBJ2-7, reads EAGVAQSPRYKIIEKRQSVAFWCNPISGHATLYWYQQILGQGPKLLIQFQNNGVVDDSQLPKDRFSAERLKGVDSTLKIQPAKLEDSAVYLCASSLGMRGEQYFGPGTRLTVT.

In its sample, this clonotype was seen a few times. The genes are TRBV11-2 and TRBJ2-1, with 10 bases lining up with TRBD2. The CDR3 covers 15 residues. CDR1 and CDR2 from the germline V gene are SGHAT and FQNNGV. The ends lost 4 bases at V and 6 bases at J; junction bases unmatched: 6. The CDR3 reads CASSYLAGESNEQFF. CDR3 bases: TGTGCCAGCAGCTATCTAGCGGGAGAAAGCAATGAGCAGTTCTTC.

The CDR3 here is CSAEDREGEKLFF. The CDR3 region has the DNA TGCAGTGCTGAAGACAGGGAAGGTGAAAAACTGTTTTTT. The chain joins TRBV20-1 to TRBJ1-4, with 7 bases that match TRBD1. The CDR3 length is 13 residues. The germline CDR1 and CDR2 sequences are DFQATT and SNEGSKA (reference sequence). V lost 5 bases to trimming and J lost 7 bases; unmatched junction nucleotides: 7.

This clonotype has just a few counts. The rearrangement links TRBV20-1 to TRBJ2-3; TRBD2 matches at 7 bases. This CDR3 is built from 16 residues. Germline V gene lookup returns CDR1 DFQATT and CDR2 SNEGSKA (reference sequence). V lost 3 bases and J lost 5; bases outside the gene matches: 14. CDR3 sequence (DNA): TGCAGTGCTAGTTCCCCCGGGAGCGGGGTGGGAGATACGCAGTATTTT. Its protein product is CSASSPGSGVGDTQYF.

This clonotype was seen ten or more times. The chain has TRBV10-3 and TRBJ1-2, with a tentative D call TRBD1 (6 bases). This CDR3 region has 15 residues. V was pared by 3 bases and J by 8 bases, with 19 bases between. Germline V CDR1 and CDR2: ENHRY, SYGVKD. The CDR3 nucleotides are TGTGCCATCAGTGACTCCGGACAGATCTTGAGAGGCTACACCTTC. This sequence encodes CAISDSGQILRGYTF.

This clonotype was seen a few times. The J gene is TRBJ2-1, the V gene TRBV7-8, with D possibly TRBD2 on 5 matching bases. Between the trimmed V and J ends, which lost 5 bases and 0 bases, there was a span of 17 bases. The germline V gene has CDR1 SGHVS and CDR2 FQNEAQ. This CDR3 contains 17 residues. CDR3 coding DNA: TGTGCCAGCAGCGCACCCCCTTGGAGCGGCTCCTACAATGAGCAGTTCTTC. Translating it yields CASSAPPWSGSYNEQFF.

The chain uses TRBV5-1 and TRBJ2-1, with 13 bases identical to TRBD2. Germline CDR1 reads SGHRS; CDR2 reads YFSETQ. The CDR3 is 19 amino acids. After removal of 0 bases from V and 1 base from J, the junction contained 7 bases not matched to a gene. The CDR3 DNA is TGCGCCAGCAGCTTGGTCGGACTAGCGGGAGTTGGATCCTACAATGAGCAGTTCTTC. This translates into CASSLVGLAGVGSYNEQFF.

This clonotype was counted between two and nine times. The chain has TRBV7-2 and TRBJ2-2; D not certain. CDR3 length: 13 amino acids. V was shortened by 7 bases and J by 2 bases, with 8 bases between the two germline ends. The V gene's germline CDR1 is SGHTA and CDR2 FQGNSA. The CDR3 nucleotides read TGTGCCAGCATAGAGTCTAACACCGGGGAGCTGTTTTTT. It encodes CASIESNTGELFF.

This clonotype was seen a few times. This sequence joins TRBV5-5 and TRBJ1-1; D perhaps matches TRBD1 (6 bases). From germline, CDR1 is SGHKS and CDR2 YYEKEE (reference sequence). V gave up 4 bases and J gave up 0 bases, with 13 bases separating them. The CDR3 runs 15 residues. CDR3 region: CASSAGDNLNTEAFF. In DNA, the CDR3 is TGTGCCAGCAGCGCCGGGGACAACCTGAACACTGAAGCTTTCTTT.